Given below is one TCR beta chain in context. Original processing notes: For nucleated cells, counts were estimated from reference gene primer amplification. TCRdb's table, derived via immunoSEQ multiplex PCR, lists solely in-frame clones and lacks some. V, J and clone size derive from that table, while D and trimming were established from the DNA sequence. The sample shows over 250,000 clones, around 80% of them seen only once. Trimming shortened V by 2 bases and J by 7 bases, and 25 bases separated the two germline ends. This CDR3 spans 18 amino acids. Germline CDR1 and CDR2: SGHNT and YYREEE (reference sequence). This entry comes from a study of blood T cell repertoires in COVID-19. Participant reports of clinical history set cohort assignment. It was within 2 weeks before study entry that exposed participants met a COVID-19 case.

The sequence came from a man aged 35-49 years who had been exposed to COVID-19. The chain combines TRBV5-4 with TRBJ2-1; a weak D match, TRBD1 (7 bases). The sample comprised PBMCs or T cells enriched from blood (not recorded which). The CDR3 DNA reads as TGTGCCAGCAGCTTATCGGGGGCAGCAGGGGGGCAAATTAATGAGCAGTTCTTC. This encodes CASSLSGAAGGQINEQFF.